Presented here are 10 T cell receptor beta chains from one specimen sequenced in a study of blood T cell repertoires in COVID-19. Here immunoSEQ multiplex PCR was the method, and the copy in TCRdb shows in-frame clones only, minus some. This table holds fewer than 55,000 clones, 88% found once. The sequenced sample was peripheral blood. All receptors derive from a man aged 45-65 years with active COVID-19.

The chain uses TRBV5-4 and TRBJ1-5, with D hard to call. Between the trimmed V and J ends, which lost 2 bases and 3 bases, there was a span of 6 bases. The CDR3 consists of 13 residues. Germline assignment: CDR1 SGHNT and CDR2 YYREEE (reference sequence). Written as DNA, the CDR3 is TGTGCCAGCAGCTTCGGGGTCAATCAGCCCCAGCATTTT. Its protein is CASSFGVNQPQHF.

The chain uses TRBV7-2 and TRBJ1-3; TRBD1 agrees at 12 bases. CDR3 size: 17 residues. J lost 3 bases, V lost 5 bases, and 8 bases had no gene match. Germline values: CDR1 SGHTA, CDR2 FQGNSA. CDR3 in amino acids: CASSPKGTGGFGNTIYF. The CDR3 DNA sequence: TGTGCCAGCAGCCCAAAGGGGACAGGGGGCTTTGGAAACACCATATATTTT.

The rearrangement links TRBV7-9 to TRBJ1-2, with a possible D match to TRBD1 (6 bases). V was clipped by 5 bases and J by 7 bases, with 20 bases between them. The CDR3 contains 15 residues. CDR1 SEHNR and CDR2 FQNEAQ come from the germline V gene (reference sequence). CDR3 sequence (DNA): TGTGCCAGCAGCCCAACGCACAGGGCATTGAGTGGCTACACCTTC. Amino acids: CASSPTHRALSGYTF. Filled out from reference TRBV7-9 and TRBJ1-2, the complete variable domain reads DTGVSQNPRHKITKRGQNVTFRCDPISEHNRLYWYRQTLGQGPEFLTYFQNEAQLEKSRLLSDRFSAERPKGSFSTLEIQRTEQGDSAMYLCASSPTHRALSGYTFGSGTRLTVV.

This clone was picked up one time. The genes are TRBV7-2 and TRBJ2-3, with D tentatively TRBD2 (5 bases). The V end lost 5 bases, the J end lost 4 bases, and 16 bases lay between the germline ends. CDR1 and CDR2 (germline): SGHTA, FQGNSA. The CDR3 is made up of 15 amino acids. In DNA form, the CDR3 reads TGTGCCAGCAGCACCGGAGGCGCGGCCCCAGATACGCAGTATTTT. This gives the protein CASSTGGAAPDTQYF.

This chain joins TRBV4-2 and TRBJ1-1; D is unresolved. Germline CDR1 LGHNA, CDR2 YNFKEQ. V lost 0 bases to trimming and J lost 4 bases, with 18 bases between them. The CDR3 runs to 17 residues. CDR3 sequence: CASSQDRGRIWTTEAFF. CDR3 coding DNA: TGTGCCAGCAGCCAAGATCGCGGGCGCATCTGGACCACTGAAGCTTTCTTT.

CDR3 sequence reads: CASSVYPTGTQETQYF. The DNA for the CDR3 is TGTGCCAGCAGCGTGTACCCGACAGGCACACAAGAGACCCAGTACTTC. The chain has TRBV5-5 and TRBJ2-5; D possibly corresponds to TRBD1 (6 bases). The CDR3 has 16 amino acids. Per germline, CDR1 SGHKS and CDR2 YYEKEE (reference sequence). V was trimmed by 4 bases and J by 2 bases, leaving 18 bases between them.

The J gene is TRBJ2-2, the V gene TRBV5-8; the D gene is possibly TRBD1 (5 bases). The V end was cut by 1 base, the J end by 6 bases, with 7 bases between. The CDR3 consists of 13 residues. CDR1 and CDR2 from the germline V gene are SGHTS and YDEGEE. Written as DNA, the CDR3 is TGTGCCAGCAGCTTGCTGGGGCCCGGGGAGCTGTTTTTT. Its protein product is CASSLLGPGELFF.

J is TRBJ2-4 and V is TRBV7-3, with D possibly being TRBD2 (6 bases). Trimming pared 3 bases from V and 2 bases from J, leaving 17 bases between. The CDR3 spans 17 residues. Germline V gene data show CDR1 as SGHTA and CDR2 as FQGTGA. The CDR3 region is CASSLTSQGGTKNIQYF. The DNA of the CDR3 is TGTGCCAGCAGCTTGACCAGCCAGGGCGGGACCAAAAACATTCAGTACTTC.

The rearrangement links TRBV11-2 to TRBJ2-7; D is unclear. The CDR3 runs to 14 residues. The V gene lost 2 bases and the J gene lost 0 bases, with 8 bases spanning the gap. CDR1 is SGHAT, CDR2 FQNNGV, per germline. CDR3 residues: CASSLLRSSYEQYF. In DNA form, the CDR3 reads TGTGCCAGCAGCTTATTGCGGAGCTCCTACGAGCAGTACTTC.

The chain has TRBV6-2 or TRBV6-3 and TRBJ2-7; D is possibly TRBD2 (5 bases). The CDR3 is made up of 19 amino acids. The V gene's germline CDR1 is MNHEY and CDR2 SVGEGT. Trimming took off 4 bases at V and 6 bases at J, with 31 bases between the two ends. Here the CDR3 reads CASSFGPLEVSAFNFEQYF. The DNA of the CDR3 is TGTGCCAGCAGTTTTGGGCCGTTGGAGGTATCGGCTTTTAATTTCGAGCAGTACTTC.